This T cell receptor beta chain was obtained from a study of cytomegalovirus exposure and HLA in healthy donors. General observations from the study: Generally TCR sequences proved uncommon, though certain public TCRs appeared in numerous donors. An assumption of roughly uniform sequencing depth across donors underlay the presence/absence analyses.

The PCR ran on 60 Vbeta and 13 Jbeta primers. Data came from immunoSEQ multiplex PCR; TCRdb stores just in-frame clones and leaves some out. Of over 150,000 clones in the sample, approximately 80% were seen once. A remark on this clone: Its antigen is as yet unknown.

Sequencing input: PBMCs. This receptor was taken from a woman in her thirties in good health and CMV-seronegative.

CDR3 protein: CASRRPERGSSYEQYF. The CDR3 nucleotides are TGTGCCAGCAGACGACCTGAGCGGGGCAGCTCCTACGAGCAGTACTTC. The chain links TRBV6-6 to TRBJ2-7, with 7 bases identical to TRBD2. From germline, CDR1 is MNHNY and CDR2 SVGAGI (reference sequence). The length of the CDR3 is 16 residues. V lost 6 bases and J lost 0; bases outside the gene matches: 11.